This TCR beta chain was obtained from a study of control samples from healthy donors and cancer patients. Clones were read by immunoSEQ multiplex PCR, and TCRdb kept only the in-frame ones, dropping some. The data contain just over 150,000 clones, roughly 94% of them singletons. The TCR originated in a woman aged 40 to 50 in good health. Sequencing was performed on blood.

CDR3 region: CASRGSGTQETQYF. The CDR3 bases are TGCGCCAGCAGGGGTAGCGGAACTCAAGAGACCCAGTACTTC. This chain uses TRBV5-1 with TRBJ2-5; perhaps TRBD2 as D (6 bases). The CDR3 runs to 14 residues. V shed 5 bases and J shed 2 bases, with 13 bases lying between them. Germline V gives CDR1 SGHRS, CDR2 YFSETQ. The whole variable domain, filled in from reference TRBV5-1 and TRBJ2-5, reads KAGVTQTPRYLIKTRGQQVTLSCSPISGHRSVSWYQQTPGQGLQFLFEYFSETQRNKGNFPGRFSGRQFSNSRSEMNVSTLELGDSALYLCASRGSGTQETQYFGPGTRLLVL.